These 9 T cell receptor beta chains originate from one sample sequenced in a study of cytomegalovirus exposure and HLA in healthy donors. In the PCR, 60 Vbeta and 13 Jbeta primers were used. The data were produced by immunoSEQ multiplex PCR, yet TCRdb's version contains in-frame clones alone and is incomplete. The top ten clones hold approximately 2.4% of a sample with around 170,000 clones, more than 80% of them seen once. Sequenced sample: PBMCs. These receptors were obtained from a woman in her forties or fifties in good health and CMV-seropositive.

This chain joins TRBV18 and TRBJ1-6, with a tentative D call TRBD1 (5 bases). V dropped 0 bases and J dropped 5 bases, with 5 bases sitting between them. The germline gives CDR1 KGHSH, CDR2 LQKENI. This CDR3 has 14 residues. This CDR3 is CASSPPGDNSPLHF. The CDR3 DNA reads TGTGCCAGCTCACCACCAGGGGATAATTCACCCCTCCACTTT.

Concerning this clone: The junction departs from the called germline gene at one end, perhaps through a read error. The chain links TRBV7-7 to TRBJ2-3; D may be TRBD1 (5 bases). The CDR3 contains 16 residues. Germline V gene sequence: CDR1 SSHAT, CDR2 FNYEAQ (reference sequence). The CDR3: CASSPGLYSFTDTQYF. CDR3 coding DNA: TGTGCTAGCAGCCCAGGGTTGTACAGTTTTACAGATACGCAGTATTTT.

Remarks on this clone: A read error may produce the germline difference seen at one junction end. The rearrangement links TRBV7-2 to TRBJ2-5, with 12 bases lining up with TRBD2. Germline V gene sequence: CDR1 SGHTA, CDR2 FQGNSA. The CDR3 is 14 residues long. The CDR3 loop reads CASSLAGGPETQYF. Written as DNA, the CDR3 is TGTGCCAGCAGCCTAGCGGGGGGGCCGGAGACCCAGTACTTC.

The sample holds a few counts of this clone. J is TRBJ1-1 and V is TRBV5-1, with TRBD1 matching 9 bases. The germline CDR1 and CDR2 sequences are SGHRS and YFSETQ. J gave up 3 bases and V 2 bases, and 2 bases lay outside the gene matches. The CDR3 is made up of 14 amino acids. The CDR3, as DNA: TGCGCCAGCAGCTTACAGGGGGCGCACACTGAAGCTTTCTTT. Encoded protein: CASSLQGAHTEAFF.

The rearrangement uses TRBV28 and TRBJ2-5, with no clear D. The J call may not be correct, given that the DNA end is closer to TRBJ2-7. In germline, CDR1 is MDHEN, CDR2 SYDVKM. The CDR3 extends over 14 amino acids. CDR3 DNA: TGTGCCAGCAGTTCGCCCCGTCCCTCCTACGAGCAGTACTTC. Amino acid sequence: CASSSPRPSYEQYF.

In nucleotides, the CDR3 is TGTGCCAGCAGCTTGGCCGGGGTCACAACAGCGAAGGGCTACACCTTC. Translated, it gives CASSLAGVTTAKGYTF. The V and J genes are TRBV5-6 and TRBJ1-2; unclear D gene. Germline CDR1 and CDR2: SGHDT and YYEEEE. The CDR3 extends over 16 amino acids. Trimming removed 0 bases from V and 8 bases from J, with 20 bases in between.

The CDR3 is CASSQTGGGGSTDTQYF. The CDR3 bases are TGCGCCAGCAGCCAGACAGGGGGCGGGGGGTCCACAGATACGCAGTATTTT. The V and J genes are TRBV4-1 and TRBJ2-3, with 10 bases identical to TRBD1. The CDR3 has 17 amino acids. The V gene end was trimmed by 3 bases and the J gene end by 2 bases; junction bases not matched to a gene: 8. Germline V gene data show CDR1 as MGHRA and CDR2 as YSYEKL.

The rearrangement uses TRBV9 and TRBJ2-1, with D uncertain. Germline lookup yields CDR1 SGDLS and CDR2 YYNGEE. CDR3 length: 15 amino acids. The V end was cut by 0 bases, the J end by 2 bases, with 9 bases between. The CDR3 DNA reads TGTGCCAGCAGCGTAGACAATTACCCCTACAATGAGCAGTTCTTC. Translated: CASSVDNYPYNEQFF.

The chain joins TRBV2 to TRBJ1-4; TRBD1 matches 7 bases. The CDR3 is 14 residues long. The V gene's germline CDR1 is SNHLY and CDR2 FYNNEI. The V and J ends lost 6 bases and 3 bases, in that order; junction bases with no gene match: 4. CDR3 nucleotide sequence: TGTGCCAGCAGCGTGACAGGGTCTAATGAAAAACTGTTTTTT. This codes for CASSVTGSNEKLFF.